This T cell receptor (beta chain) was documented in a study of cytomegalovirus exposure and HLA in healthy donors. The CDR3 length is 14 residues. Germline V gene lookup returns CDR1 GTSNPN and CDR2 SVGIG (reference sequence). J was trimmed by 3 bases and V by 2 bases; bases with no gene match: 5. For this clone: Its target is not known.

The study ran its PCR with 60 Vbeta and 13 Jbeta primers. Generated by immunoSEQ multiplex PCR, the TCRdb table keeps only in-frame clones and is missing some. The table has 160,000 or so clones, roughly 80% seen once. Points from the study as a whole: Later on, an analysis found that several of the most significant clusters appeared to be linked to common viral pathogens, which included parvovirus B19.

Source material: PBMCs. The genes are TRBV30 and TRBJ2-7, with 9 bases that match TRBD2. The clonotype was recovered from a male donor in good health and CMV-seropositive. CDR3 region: CAWSWTSEGYEQYF. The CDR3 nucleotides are TGTGCCTGGAGTTGGACTAGCGAAGGCTACGAGCAGTACTTC.